The 31 T cell receptor beta chains presented below share a single source sample, sequenced in a study of cytomegalovirus exposure and HLA in healthy donors. A multiplex PCR was run with 60 Vbeta primers and 13 Jbeta primers. The table came from immunoSEQ multiplex PCR; TCRdb's copy has only in-frame clones and leaves some out. The sample has about 110,000 clones; roughly 71% are singletons. The sequenced material came from PBMCs. The receptors shown here come from a middle-aged man in good health and CMV-seropositive.

This clone has just one count. The chain couples TRBV10-3 to TRBJ2-7, with a tentative D call TRBD2 (5 bases). Germline-derived CDR1 and CDR2 are ENHRY and SYGVKD. CDR3 size: 12 residues. V lost 5 bases, J lost 3 bases, and 8 bases lay in between. CDR3 in DNA: TGTGCCATCAGTCCCGGGAACTACGAGCAGTACTTC. Its protein is CAISPGNYEQYF.

This rearrangement joins TRBV27 to TRBJ2-7; TRBD2 matches at 8 bases. The CDR3 sequence is 15 residues long. Germline CDR1 MNHEY, CDR2 SMNVEV (reference sequence). The ends lost 2 bases at V and 5 bases at J; junction bases unmatched: 8. The DNA of the CDR3 is TGTGCCAGCAGTTTAACGCGGGAGGTTCGGCACGAGCAGTACTTC. Translated: CASSLTREVRHEQYF.

The chain carries TRBV10-3 and TRBJ1-2, with D possibly matching TRBD1 (6 bases). Trimming removed 7 bases at V and 4 bases at J, with 16 bases between. Germline lookup yields CDR1 ENHRY and CDR2 SYGVKD. The CDR3 extends over 14 amino acids. DNA for the CDR3: TGTGCCATCATGGGGGGGGGCCGATCCTATGGCTACACCTTC. It encodes CAIMGGGRSYGYTF.

CDR3 sequence reads: CASRHDRGRDGYTF. The CDR3 region has the DNA TGTGCCAGCAGACATGACAGGGGGCGCGATGGCTACACCTTC. This chain uses TRBV2 with TRBJ1-2, with 10 bases that match TRBD1. Trimming removed 6 bases from V and 6 bases from J; junction bases left unmatched: 7. CDR1 is SNHLY and CDR2 is FYNNEI in the germline V gene. CDR3 size: 14 residues.

This clone showed up just a few times. The V gene is TRBV6-1, the J gene TRBJ2-1; TRBD2 might be the D (5 bases). CDR1 is MNHNS and CDR2 is SASEGT in the germline V gene. The CDR3 has 12 residues. The V end lost 0 bases, the J end lost 15 bases, and 12 bases lay between the germline ends. The CDR3 here is CASSEARERAFF. In DNA form, the CDR3 reads TGTGCCAGCAGTGAAGCTCGGGAACGTGCGTTCTTC.

The sample holds a few counts of this clone. The V gene is TRBV14, the J gene TRBJ2-1; perhaps TRBD2 as D (5 bases). The CDR3 is made up of 17 amino acids. CDR1 is SGHDN, CDR2 FVKESK, per germline. Trimming took off 1 base at V and 2 bases at J, with 15 bases between the two ends. The CDR3 DNA reads TGTGCCAGCAGCCAAGCTGTAGCGTTGATCCCCTACAATGAGCAGTTCTTC. It yields the protein CASSQAVALIPYNEQFF.

The CDR3 region is CASSFWGDTGELFF. In DNA form, the CDR3 reads TGCGCCAGCAGCTTTTGGGGGGACACCGGGGAGCTGTTTTTT. This chain joins TRBV5-1 and TRBJ2-2; a possible D gene is TRBD2 (6 bases). The germline gives CDR1 SGHRS, CDR2 YFSETQ. The CDR3 runs to 14 residues. V was pared by 2 bases and J by 3 bases, with 8 bases between.

This chain uses TRBV9 with TRBJ2-3; 9 nucleotides agree with TRBD2. The CDR3 covers 15 residues. With 0 bases clipped from V and 5 bases from J, the junction kept 4 bases outside the gene matches. CDR1 SGDLS and CDR2 YYNGEE come from the germline V gene. Written as DNA, the CDR3 is TGTGCCAGCAGCGTAGCTAGCGGGATGGGAGATACGCAGTATTTT. Translating it yields CASSVASGMGDTQYF.

CDR3 protein: CAWSIWGDTEAFF. The CDR3 DNA reads TGTGCCTGGAGTATCTGGGGGGACACTGAAGCTTTCTTT. The chain employs TRBV30 and TRBJ1-1; the D gene is possibly TRBD1 (5 bases). The CDR3 covers 13 residues. Germline V gene sequence: CDR1 GTSNPN, CDR2 SVGIG (reference sequence). With 2 bases removed from V and 3 bases from J, the gap between germline ends came to 10 bases.

The CDR3 loop reads CASSERGGNTIYF. The CDR3 nucleotides are TGTGCCAGCAGTGAACGAGGAGGAAACACCATATATTTT. The V call is TRBV6-1, the J call TRBJ1-3; D gene uncertain. Germline CDR1 and CDR2: MNHNS and SASEGT. The CDR3 spans 13 residues. Trimming pared 2 bases from V and 4 bases from J, leaving 6 bases between.

V and J are TRBV7-6 and TRBJ2-7; 7 bases fit TRBD2. The trim removed 1 base at V and 3 bases at J, leaving 3 bases unmatched. Germline lookup yields CDR1 SGHVS and CDR2 FNYEAQ. The CDR3 consists of 14 residues. Written as DNA, the CDR3 is TGTGCCAGCAGCTTAGGGGAGGGCCGCTACGAGCAGTACTTC. Its translation: CASSLGEGRYEQYF.

V usage is TRBV4-2 and J usage is TRBJ2-1; D uncertain. Germline loops: CDR1 LGHNA, CDR2 YNFKEQ. This CDR3 is built from 14 residues. Between the trimmed V and J ends, which lost 0 bases and 7 bases, there was a span of 10 bases. The CDR3 sequence is CASSQDPSVNEQFF. CDR3 sequence (DNA): TGTGCCAGCAGCCAAGATCCCAGCGTGAATGAGCAGTTCTTC.

V usage is TRBV6-6 and J usage is TRBJ1-1; weak D call: TRBD1 (5 bases). The ends were cut back, 4 bases at V and 3 bases at J, with 12 bases in the middle. Germline lookup yields CDR1 MNHNY and CDR2 SVGAGI (reference sequence). The length of the CDR3 is 14 residues. CDR3 amino acids: CASSSEAGDTEAFF. The DNA for the CDR3 is TGTGCCAGCAGTTCCGAGGCGGGGGACACTGAAGCTTTCTTT.

The chain recombines TRBV6-6 with TRBJ2-2, with D possibly being TRBD2 (5 bases). The germline V and J ends were trimmed by 6 bases and 2 bases, with 16 bases remaining between them. The CDR3 consists of 16 residues. Germline assignment: CDR1 MNHNY and CDR2 SVGAGI (reference sequence). The CDR3 DNA reads as TGTGCCAGCAGGTCTCCACGGCTAGCTAACACCGGGGAGCTGTTTTTT. Residues: CASRSPRLANTGELFF.

The table lists this clone with a count of one. The rearrangement joins TRBV10-3 to TRBJ1-4, with D possibly matching TRBD1 (5 bases). The V gene's germline CDR1 is ENHRY and CDR2 SYGVKD. The CDR3 consists of 15 residues. V dropped 2 bases and J dropped 3 bases, with 10 bases sitting between them. The CDR3: CAISEHTGSNEKLFF. In DNA, the CDR3 is TGTGCCATCAGTGAGCATACAGGATCTAATGAAAAACTGTTTTTT.

The CDR3 sequence: CASSFSPSGTYEQFF. The CDR3 DNA sequence: TGCGCCAGCAGCTTTAGCCCTAGCGGGACCTATGAGCAGTTCTTC. The chain carries TRBV5-1 and TRBJ2-1, with 9 bases lining up with TRBD2. V lost 2 bases and J lost 8; bases outside the gene matches: 8. Germline V lookup: CDR1 SGHRS, CDR2 YFSETQ. This CDR3 region has 15 residues.

The chain couples TRBV10-3 to TRBJ2-5; 11 bases match TRBD1. From germline, CDR1 is ENHRY and CDR2 SYGVKD. J lost 5 bases, V lost 3 bases, and 5 bases had no gene match. CDR3 length equals 15 residues. Written as DNA, the CDR3 is TGTGCCATCAGTGACGCCAGGACAGGGGGCGAGACCCAGTACTTC. Translating gives CAISDARTGGETQYF.

CDR3 coding DNA: TGTGCCAGCAGCTTAATCCTGAACACCGGGGAGCTGTTTTTT. Protein: CASSLILNTGELFF. V is TRBV7-3 and J is TRBJ2-2; no definite D call. Germline assignment: CDR1 SGHTA and CDR2 FQGTGA. The CDR3 consists of 14 residues. The ends were cut back, 1 base at V and 1 base at J, with 4 bases in the middle.

The chain carries TRBV19 and TRBJ2-7; TRBD1 agrees at 9 bases. CDR1 is LNHDA, CDR2 SQIVND, per germline (reference sequence). The V and J ends lost 5 bases and 3 bases, in that order; junction bases with no gene match: 8. This CDR3 spans 15 amino acids. CDR3 DNA sequence: TGTGCCAGTAGTCCCGGGACAGGGCCTCTCTACGAGCAGTACTTC. Its protein product is CASSPGTGPLYEQYF.

The V gene is TRBV7-6, the J gene TRBJ2-2, with 8 bases identical to TRBD2. The length of the CDR3 is 14 residues. Looked up from germline, CDR1 is SGHVS and CDR2 is FNYEAQ. V lost 5 bases, J lost 4 bases, and 3 bases stayed unmatched. CDR3 in amino acids: CASSPLAGTGELFF. Written as DNA, the CDR3 is TGTGCCAGCAGCCCCCTAGCGGGCACCGGGGAGCTGTTTTTT.

This chain uses TRBV6-1 with TRBJ1-1; 9 nucleotides align to TRBD1. Germline CDR1 MNHNS, CDR2 SASEGT. With V trimmed by 8 bases and J by 1 base, 8 bases remained unmatched. The CDR3 runs to 15 residues. Written as DNA, the CDR3 is TGTGCCAGCGGTGTGGACAGGGGTCCGAACACTGAAGCTTTCTTT. It is translated as CASGVDRGPNTEAFF.

The chain joins TRBV7-2 to TRBJ2-7, with 8 bases aligning to TRBD2. The CDR3 runs to 15 residues. Germline V lookup: CDR1 SGHTA, CDR2 FQGNSA. V shed 4 bases, J shed 2 bases, and the junction held 7 bases outside the gene matches. CDR3 sequence reads: CASSYPVRGAYEQYV. CDR3 sequence (DNA): TGTGCCAGCAGCTATCCGGTGCGGGGGGCCTACGAGCAGTACGTC.

The rearrangement joins TRBV6-4 to TRBJ1-2; 7 bases line up with TRBD1. The junction had 13 bases not matched to a gene; V was cut back by 0 bases and J by 3 bases. The V gene's germline CDR1 is MRHNA and CDR2 SNTAGT. The CDR3 spans 18 residues. CDR3 DNA sequence: TGTGCCAGCAGTGACTCGAGCAGGGGGGAGGAGGAGCACTATGGCTACACCTTC. Amino acids: CASSDSSRGEEEHYGYTF.

This chain links TRBV7-6 with TRBJ2-3; maybe TRBD1 (5 bases). V lost 5 bases and J lost 4, with 10 bases in between. The CDR3 extends over 13 amino acids. CDR1 is SGHVS, CDR2 FNYEAQ, per germline. The DNA of the CDR3 is TGTGCCAGCAGCCCTGAAGGGGCAGATACGCAGTATTTT. Protein sequence: CASSPEGADTQYF.

In the case of this clone: Within the sample, other DNA sequences also encode this same CDR3. The genes are TRBV10-3 and TRBJ2-5; 10 bases are shared with TRBD2. The V gene end was trimmed by 5 bases and the J gene end by 5 bases; junction bases not matched to a gene: 8. Germline CDR1 ENHRY, CDR2 SYGVKD. This CDR3 spans 15 amino acids. Here the CDR3 reads CAISSSGSSGETQYF. CDR3 nucleotide sequence: TGTGCCATCAGTTCTAGCGGGAGTTCGGGGGAGACCCAGTACTTC.

CDR3 DNA: TGCGCCAGCAGCCATTCGAGCGGGGACAACACAGATACGCAGTATTTT. Translated: CASSHSSGDNTDTQYF. This rearrangement joins TRBV5-1 to TRBJ2-3; D is possibly TRBD2 (7 bases). This CDR3 has 16 residues. V dropped 4 bases and J dropped 2 bases, with 17 bases sitting between them. Per germline, CDR1 SGHRS and CDR2 YFSETQ.

The sample holds a few counts of this clone. This rearrangement joins TRBV5-6 to TRBJ1-1; 8 positions agree with TRBD1. CDR1 SGHDT and CDR2 YYEEEE come from the germline V gene. V trimming: 4 bases; J trimming: 6 bases; junction bases outside the gene matches: 11. This CDR3 spans 15 amino acids. CDR3 sequence: CASSLTPLQGAEAFF. CDR3 nucleotide sequence: TGTGCCAGCAGCCTCACACCTTTACAGGGGGCTGAAGCTTTCTTT.

This clone has just a few counts. V usage is TRBV10-3 and J usage is TRBJ2-2, with D perhaps TRBD2 (6 bases). V lost 9 bases to trimming and J lost 0 bases, with 8 bases between them. Germline-derived CDR1 and CDR2 are ENHRY and SYGVKD. The CDR3 consists of 13 residues. The CDR3 reads CAISGANTGELFF. The CDR3 DNA reads as TGTGCCATTAGCGGCGCGAACACCGGGGAGCTGTTTTTT.

V and J are TRBV7-6 and TRBJ2-1; no definite D call. CDR3 length: 15 residues. V was pared by 2 bases and J by 2 bases, with 10 bases between. CDR1 is SGHVS, CDR2 FNYEAQ, per germline. The CDR3 DNA sequence: TGTGCCAGCAGCTTATCGGAGTTCCCCTACAATGAGCAGTTCTTC. Protein: CASSLSEFPYNEQFF.

The chain joins TRBV2 to TRBJ1-2, with D hard to call. Germline V gene lookup returns CDR1 SNHLY and CDR2 FYNNEI. Between the trimmed V and J ends, which lost 5 bases and 1 base, there was a span of 14 bases. This CDR3 has 15 residues. CDR3 in amino acids: CASSMGRNLNYGYTF. The CDR3 nucleotides read TGTGCCAGCAGTATGGGCCGTAATCTTAACTATGGCTACACCTTC.

This chain joins TRBV6-4 and TRBJ2-1; D is unclear. The germline V gene encodes CDR1 MRHNA and CDR2 SNTAGT. Trimming left V 3 bases short and J 0 bases short, with 9 bases between. This CDR3 has 15 residues. CDR3 sequence reads: CASSESQDSYNEQFF. The CDR3 region has the DNA TGTGCCAGCAGTGAAAGCCAAGACTCCTACAATGAGCAGTTCTTC.